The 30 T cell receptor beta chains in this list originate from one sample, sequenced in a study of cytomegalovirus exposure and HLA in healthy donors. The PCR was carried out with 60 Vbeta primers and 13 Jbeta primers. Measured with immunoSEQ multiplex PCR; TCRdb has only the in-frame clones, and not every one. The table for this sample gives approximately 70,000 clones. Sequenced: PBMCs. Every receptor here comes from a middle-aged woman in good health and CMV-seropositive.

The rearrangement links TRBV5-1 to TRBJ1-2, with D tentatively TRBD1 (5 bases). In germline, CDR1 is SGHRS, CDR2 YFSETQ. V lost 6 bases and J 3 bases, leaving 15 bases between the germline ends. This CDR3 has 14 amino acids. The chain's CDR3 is CASNPSGGDYGYTF. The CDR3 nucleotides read TGCGCCAGCAACCCTTCTGGGGGGGACTATGGCTACACCTTC.

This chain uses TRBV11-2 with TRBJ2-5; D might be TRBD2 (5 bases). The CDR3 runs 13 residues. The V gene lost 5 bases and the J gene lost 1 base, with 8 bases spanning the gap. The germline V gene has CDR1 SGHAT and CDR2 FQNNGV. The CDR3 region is CASSPSSQETQYF. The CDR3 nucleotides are TGTGCCAGCAGCCCTAGCAGCCAAGAGACCCAGTACTTC.

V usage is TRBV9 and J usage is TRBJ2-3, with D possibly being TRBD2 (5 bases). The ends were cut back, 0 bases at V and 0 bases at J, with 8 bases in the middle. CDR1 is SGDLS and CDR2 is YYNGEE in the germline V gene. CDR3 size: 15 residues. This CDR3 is CASSVVEGSTDTQYF. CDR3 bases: TGTGCCAGCAGCGTAGTTGAGGGAAGCACAGATACGCAGTATTTT.

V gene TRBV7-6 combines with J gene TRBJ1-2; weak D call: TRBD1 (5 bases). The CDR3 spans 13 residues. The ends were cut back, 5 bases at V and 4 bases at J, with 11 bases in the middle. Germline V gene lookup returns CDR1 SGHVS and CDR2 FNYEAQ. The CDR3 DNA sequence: TGTGCCAGCAGCCATCACGACAGCTATGGCTACACCTTC. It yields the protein CASSHHDSYGYTF.

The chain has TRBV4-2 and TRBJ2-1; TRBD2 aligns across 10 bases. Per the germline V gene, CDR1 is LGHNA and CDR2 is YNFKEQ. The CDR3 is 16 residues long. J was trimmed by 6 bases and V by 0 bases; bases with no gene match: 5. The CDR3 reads CASSQESAGGSNEQFF. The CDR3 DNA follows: TGTGCCAGCAGCCAAGAATCAGCGGGAGGGAGCAATGAGCAGTTCTTC.

The CDR3 DNA follows: TGTGCCAGCATCTTGGGCGGACAGGGGAATTCACCCCTCCACTTT. This encodes CASILGGQGNSPLHF. This chain joins TRBV13 and TRBJ1-6, with 9 nucleotides matching TRBD1. The CDR3 consists of 15 residues. The J segment lost 7 bases and the V segment lost 7 bases, leaving 8 bases of the junction unmatched. Germline V gene data show CDR1 as PRHDT and CDR2 as FYEKMQ (reference sequence). The full variable domain, its missing parts supplied by reference TRBV13 and TRBJ1-6, is AAGVIQSPRHLIKEKRETATLKCYPIPRHDTVYWYQQGPGQDPQFLISFYEKMQSDKGSIPDRFSAQQFSDYHSELNMSSLELGDSALYFCASILGGQGNSPLHFGNGTRLTVT.

The CDR3 DNA is TGTGCCAGCAGTGAATGGGGCAGGGAAGGGGTTCATGGCTACACCTTC. Its translation: CASSEWGREGVHGYTF. The J gene is TRBJ1-2, the V gene TRBV25-1, with D tentatively TRBD1 (5 bases). V was trimmed by 1 base and J by 6 bases, leaving 18 bases between them. Germline CDR1 reads MGHDK; CDR2 reads SYGVNS. The CDR3 consists of 16 residues.

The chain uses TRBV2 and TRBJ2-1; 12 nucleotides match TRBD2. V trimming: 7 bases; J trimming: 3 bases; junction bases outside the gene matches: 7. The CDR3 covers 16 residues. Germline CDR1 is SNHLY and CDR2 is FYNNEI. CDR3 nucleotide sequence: TGTGCCAGCAACCTCGGACTAGCGGGAATCTACAATGAGCAGTTCTTC. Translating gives CASNLGLAGIYNEQFF.

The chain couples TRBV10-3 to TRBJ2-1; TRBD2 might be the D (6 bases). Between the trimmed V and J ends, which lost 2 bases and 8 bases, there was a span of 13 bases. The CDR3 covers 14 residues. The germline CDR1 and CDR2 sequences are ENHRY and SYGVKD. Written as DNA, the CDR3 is TGTGCCATCAGTGAGCGGACTATCAGTGATGAGCAGTTCTTC. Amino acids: CAISERTISDEQFF.

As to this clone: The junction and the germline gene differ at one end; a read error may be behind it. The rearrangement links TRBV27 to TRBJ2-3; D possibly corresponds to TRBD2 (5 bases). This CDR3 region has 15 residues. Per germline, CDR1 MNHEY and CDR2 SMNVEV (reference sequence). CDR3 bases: TGTGCCAGCAGTCTAGACGGAGCTAGCACAGATACGCAGTGTTTT. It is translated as CASSLDGASTDTQCF.

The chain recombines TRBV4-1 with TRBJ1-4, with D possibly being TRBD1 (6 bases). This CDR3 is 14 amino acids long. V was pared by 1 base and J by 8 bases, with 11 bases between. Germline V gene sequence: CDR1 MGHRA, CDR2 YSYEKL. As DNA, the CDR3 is TGCGCCAGCAGCCAAGTAGGAGGACAGGAAAAACTGTTTTTT. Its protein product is CASSQVGGQEKLFF.

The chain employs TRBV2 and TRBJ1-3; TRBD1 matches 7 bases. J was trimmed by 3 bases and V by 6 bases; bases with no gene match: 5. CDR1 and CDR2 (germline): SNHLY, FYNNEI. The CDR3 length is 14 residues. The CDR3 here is CASSQGGIGNTIYF. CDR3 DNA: TGTGCCAGCAGCCAGGGGGGTATTGGAAACACCATATATTTT.

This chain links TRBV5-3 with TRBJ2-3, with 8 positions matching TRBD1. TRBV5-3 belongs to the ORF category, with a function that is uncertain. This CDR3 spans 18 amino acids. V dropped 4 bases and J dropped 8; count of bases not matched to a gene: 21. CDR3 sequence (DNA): TGTGCCAGAAGCCCGGGGCGGGGTGGACAGGGCGAGTCAGGTACGCAGTATTTT. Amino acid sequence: CARSPGRGGQGESGTQYF.

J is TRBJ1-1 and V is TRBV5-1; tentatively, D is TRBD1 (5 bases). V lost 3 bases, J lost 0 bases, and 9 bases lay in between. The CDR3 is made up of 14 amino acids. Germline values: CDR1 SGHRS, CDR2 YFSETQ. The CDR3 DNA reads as TGCGCCAGCAGCTCCCAAGGGGTGAACACTGAAGCTTTCTTT. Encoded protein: CASSSQGVNTEAFF. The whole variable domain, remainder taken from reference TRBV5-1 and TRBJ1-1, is KAGVTQTPRYLIKTRGQQVTLSCSPISGHRSVSWYQQTPGQGLQFLFEYFSETQRNKGNFPGRFSGRQFSNSRSEMNVSTLELGDSALYLCASSSQGVNTEAFFGQGTRLTVV.

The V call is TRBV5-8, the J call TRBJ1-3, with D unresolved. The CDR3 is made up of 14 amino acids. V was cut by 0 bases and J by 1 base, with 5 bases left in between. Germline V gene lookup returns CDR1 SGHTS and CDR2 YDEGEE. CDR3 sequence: CASSLAASGNTIYF. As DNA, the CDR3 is TGTGCCAGCAGCTTGGCCGCGTCTGGAAACACCATATATTTT.

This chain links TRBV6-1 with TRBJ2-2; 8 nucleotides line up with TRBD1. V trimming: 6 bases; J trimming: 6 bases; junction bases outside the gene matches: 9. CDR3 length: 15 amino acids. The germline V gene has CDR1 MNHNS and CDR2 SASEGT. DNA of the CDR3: TGTGCCAGCAGGGAATCACAGGGGGTACCCGGGGAGCTGTTTTTT. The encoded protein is CASRESQGVPGELFF.

Here the CDR3 reads CASSSLAGPYEQYF. CDR3 DNA sequence: TGTGCCAGCAGCTCTCTAGCGGGGCCCTACGAGCAGTACTTC. The gene calls are TRBV7-3 and TRBJ2-7, with 9 bases identical to TRBD2. V shed 4 bases and J 2 bases; nucleotides not matched to a gene: 3. In germline, CDR1 is SGHTA, CDR2 FQGTGA. The length of the CDR3 is 14 residues.

The CDR3 region is CASSFFTGGNTGELFF. The CDR3 coding sequence is TGTGCCAGCAGTTTTTTTACGGGGGGAAACACCGGGGAGCTGTTTTTT. The chain uses TRBV27 and TRBJ2-2, with TRBD2 identical over 7 bases. CDR1 is MNHEY and CDR2 is SMNVEV in the germline V gene (reference sequence). V dropped 3 bases and J dropped 2; count of bases not matched to a gene: 6. This CDR3 has 16 residues.

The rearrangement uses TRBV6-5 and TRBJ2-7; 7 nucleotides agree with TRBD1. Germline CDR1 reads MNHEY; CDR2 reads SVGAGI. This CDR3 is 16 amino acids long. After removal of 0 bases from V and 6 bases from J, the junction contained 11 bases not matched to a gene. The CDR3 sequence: CASSYSMTGNVGEQYF. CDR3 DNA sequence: TGTGCCAGCAGTTACTCGATGACAGGGAACGTTGGCGAGCAGTACTTC.

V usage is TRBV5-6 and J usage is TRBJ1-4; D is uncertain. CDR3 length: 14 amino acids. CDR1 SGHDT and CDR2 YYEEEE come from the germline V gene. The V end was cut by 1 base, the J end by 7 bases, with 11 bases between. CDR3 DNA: TGTGCCAGCAGCTTGTCACAGAACCCTGAAAAACTGTTTTTT. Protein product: CASSLSQNPEKLFF.

The CDR3 is CASNTYQGSEQYF. CDR3 nucleotide sequence: TGTGCCAGCAACACCTACCAGGGATCCGAGCAGTACTTC. The V gene is TRBV11-2, the J gene TRBJ2-7; a possible D gene is TRBD1 (5 bases). V lost 7 bases to trimming and J lost 6 bases, with 16 bases between them. Looked up from germline, CDR1 is SGHAT and CDR2 is FQNNGV. This CDR3 contains 13 residues.

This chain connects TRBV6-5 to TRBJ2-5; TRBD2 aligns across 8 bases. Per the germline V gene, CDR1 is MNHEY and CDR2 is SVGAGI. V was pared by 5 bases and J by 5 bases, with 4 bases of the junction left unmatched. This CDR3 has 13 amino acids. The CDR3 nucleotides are TGTGCCAGCAGTCAAGCGGGGGTGGAGACCCAGTACTTC. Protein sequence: CASSQAGVETQYF.

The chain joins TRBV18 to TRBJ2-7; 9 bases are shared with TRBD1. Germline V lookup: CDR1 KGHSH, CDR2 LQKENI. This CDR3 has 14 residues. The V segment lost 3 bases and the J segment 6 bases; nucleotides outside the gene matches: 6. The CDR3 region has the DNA TGTGCCAGCTCACCCTGGGACAGGGCCCGCGAGCAGTACTTC. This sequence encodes CASSPWDRAREQYF.

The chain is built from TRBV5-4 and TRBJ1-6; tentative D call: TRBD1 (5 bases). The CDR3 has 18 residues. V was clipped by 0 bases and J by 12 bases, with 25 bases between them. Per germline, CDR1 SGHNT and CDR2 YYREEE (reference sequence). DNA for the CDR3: TGTGCCAGCAGCTTGGGGGGCTCGTCAGCCCAACCGGGAGTACCCCTCCACTTT. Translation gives CASSLGGSSAQPGVPLHF.

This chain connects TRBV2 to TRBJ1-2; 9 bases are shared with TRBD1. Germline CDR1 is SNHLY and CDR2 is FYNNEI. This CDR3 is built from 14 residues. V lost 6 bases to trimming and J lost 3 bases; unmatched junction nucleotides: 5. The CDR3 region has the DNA TGTGCCAGCAGCCGACAGGGGGTGTACTATGGCTACACCTTC. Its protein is CASSRQGVYYGYTF. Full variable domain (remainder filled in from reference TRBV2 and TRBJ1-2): EPEVTQTPSHQVTQMGQEVILRCVPISNHLYFYWYRQILGQKVEFLVSFYNNEISEKSEIFDDQFSVERPDGSNFTLKIRSTKLEDSAMYFCASSRQGVYYGYTFGSGTRLTVV.

The CDR3 protein is CASSLGTSDNSYEQYF. In DNA form, the CDR3 reads TGTGCCAGCAGCTTAGGGACTAGCGATAACTCCTACGAGCAGTACTTC. V gene TRBV7-6 combines with J gene TRBJ2-7; TRBD2 matches 9 bases. V lost 1 base and J lost 0; bases outside the gene matches: 4. Per germline, CDR1 SGHVS and CDR2 FNYEAQ. The CDR3 runs 16 residues.

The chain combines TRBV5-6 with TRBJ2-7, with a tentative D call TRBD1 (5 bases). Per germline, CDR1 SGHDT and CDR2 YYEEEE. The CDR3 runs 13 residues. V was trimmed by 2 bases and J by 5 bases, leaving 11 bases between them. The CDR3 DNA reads TGTGCCAGCAGCTTCGACAGATCGAACGAGCAGTACTTC. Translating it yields CASSFDRSNEQYF.

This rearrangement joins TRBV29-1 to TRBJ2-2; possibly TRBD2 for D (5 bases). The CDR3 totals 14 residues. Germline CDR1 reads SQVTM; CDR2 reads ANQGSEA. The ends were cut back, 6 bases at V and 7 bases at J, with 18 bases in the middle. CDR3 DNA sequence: TGCAGCGTCGACGGGTTTGGCGCGGGCGGGGAGCTGTTTTTT. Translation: CSVDGFGAGGELFF.

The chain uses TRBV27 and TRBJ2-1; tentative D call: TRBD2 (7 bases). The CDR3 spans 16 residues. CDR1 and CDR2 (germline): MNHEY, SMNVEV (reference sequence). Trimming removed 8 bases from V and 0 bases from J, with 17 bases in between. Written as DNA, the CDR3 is TGTGCCAGCGCGGGGGCGGGACCCGCCTCCTACAATGAGCAGTTCTTC. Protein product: CASAGAGPASYNEQFF.

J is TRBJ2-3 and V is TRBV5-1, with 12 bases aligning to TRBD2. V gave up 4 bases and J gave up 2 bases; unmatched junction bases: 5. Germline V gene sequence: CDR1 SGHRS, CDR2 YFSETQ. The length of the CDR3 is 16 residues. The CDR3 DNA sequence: TGCGCCAGCAGCGTACTAGCGGGGGGCTCCACAGATACGCAGTATTTT. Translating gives CASSVLAGGSTDTQYF.